This TCR gamma chain was observed in a study of γδ T cells in repeated Plasmodium falciparum infection (dated by TCRdb to the early 2020s). Turning to the overall study: The natural-infection arm enrolled Malian children exposed to intense seasonal malaria transmission and compared the Malian children with Australian children matched for age and gender. Four controlled human malaria infections were administered to five or six malaria-naive U.S. adults over around 600 days by bites from P. falciparum NF54-infected Anopheles stephensi mosquitoes. Samples from controlled-infection subjects were taken at baseline, right before selected infections, and 21 days after each infection. The study examined how repeated Plasmodium falciparum infection shapes the human gammadelta T cell repertoire, using natural infection in Mali and controlled human malaria infection. The gammadelta TCR repertoires from Mali were analysed in two ways: cross-sectionally during periods with no transmission, and longitudinally across episodes of acute febrile malaria. Study-level results and caveats: Compared with the repertoires of Australian children, the Vdelta2-negative gammadelta TCR repertoires of Malian children appeared more clonally expanded, less diverse and less shared. A highly stable polyclonal repertoire over time and infection, with many inter-individual overlapping TCRgamma sequences, was shown by Vgamma9/Vdelta2+ TCR repertoires. Because the controlled-infection cohort was small, analysis of inter-individual variability in gammadelta T cell responses was limited. Generalizability was limited because the Malian cohort was drawn from a small rural village of predominantly one ethnic group. In Vdelta2-negative gammadelta TCR repertoires, which were largely Vdelta1+, repeated controlled infections appeared to drive waves of new clonotype selection.

The CDR3 numbers 15 residues from cysteine through phenylalanine. Of all the DNA, just the CDR3 is kept, 45 bases in frame from base 1. Taken from the germline V gene, the CDR1 and CDR2 loops are EGSTGY and YDSYTSSV. For bulk TCR repertoire analysis, Vgamma9/Vdelta2+ and Vdelta2-negative gammadelta T cell populations were flow-sorted out of peripheral blood mononuclear cells. This clone was recorded a few times. The antigen it binds to is not known. The TCRdb record carries a much larger clone's protein, which differs from this DNA's translation at residue 11; a read error is the likely cause, and the protein listed here is the DNA translation. The method behind the library was multiplex PCR. TCRdb records Illumina MiSeq as the sequencer. Each sorted gammadelta T cell sample was sequenced for both the TCR gamma (TRG) and TCR delta (TRD) chains. The study's own analysis went as follows. The repertoire analyses used clonotype tree plots, the accumulated frequency of the top 20 clonotypes, and diversity index (DI) and D75 metrics. TCRdb processed the public reads again with the CATT caller, after which rows with matching DNA were combined. Clone size and V and J calls follow TCRdb, not the original study. A total of roughly 13,000 gamma-chain clones appear in this sample, around 1.5% of them only once. The top ten constitute under 35% of the sample.

The sequenced sample was gamma-delta T cells from blood. The sequence links TRGV4 to TRGJ1 or TRGJ2. As TCRdb names no J gene, one was assigned here on the basis of a DNA match to germline. This TCR was recovered from a pool of human donors (malaria-infected and uninfected, not separated). The sequenced DNA is TGTGCCACCTGGGATGGGCCGTTTTATTATTGTAAGAAACTCTTT. Its protein product is CATWDGPFYYCKKLF.